Shown below are 22 T cell receptor beta chains from a single sample sequenced in a study of primary melanoma T cells and metastatic recurrence. Repertoires were generated with immunoSEQ multiplex PCR, while TCRdb's copy carries only in-frame clones and drops some. The table includes about 200 clones, around 93% detected once. Sequencing was done on a sample of melanoma tumor tissue. These receptors were obtained from a human donor with melanoma.

CDR3 sequence (DNA): TGTGCCAGCAGCCGGCCGGGGGCAGGGGATGGCTACACCTTC. Residues: CASSRPGAGDGYTF. The rearrangement links TRBV11-3 to TRBJ1-2, with D possibly being TRBD1 (6 bases). CDR3 size: 14 residues. Germline V lookup: CDR1 SGHNT, CDR2 YENEEA. V lost 5 bases and J lost 6, with 16 bases in between.

The chain employs TRBV30 and TRBJ2-5; D call uncertain. This CDR3 spans 11 amino acids. Germline V gene lookup returns CDR1 GTSNPN and CDR2 SVGIG (reference sequence). V lost 0 bases and J 5 bases, leaving 4 bases between the germline ends. The CDR3 DNA reads as TGTGCCTGGAGTGTTATGGAGACCCAGTACTTC. Translating it yields CAWSVMETQYF.

The chain joins TRBV11-3 to TRBJ2-3; no definite D call. The length of the CDR3 is 14 residues. The V end lost 0 bases, the J end lost 1 base, and 5 bases lay between the germline ends. Germline assignment: CDR1 SGHNT and CDR2 YENEEA. The CDR3: CASSLDQGTDTQYF. CDR3 coding DNA: TGTGCCAGCAGCTTAGATCAAGGCACAGATACGCAGTATTTT. Filled out from reference TRBV11-3 and TRBJ2-3, the complete variable domain reads EAGVVQSPRYKIIEKKQPVAFWCNPISGHNTLYWYLQNLGQGPELLIRYENEEAVDDSQLPKDRFSAERLKGVDSTLKIQPAELGDSAVYLCASSLDQGTDTQYFGPGTRLTVL.

The rearrangement joins TRBV6-8 to TRBJ1-4; D ambiguous. The CDR3 length is 13 residues. V was pared by 9 bases and J by 10 bases, with 18 bases between. Germline values: CDR1 MNHGY, CDR2 SAAAGT. The CDR3 sequence: CASRTDQVGKLFF. In DNA form, the CDR3 reads TGTGCCAGTAGGACCGATCAGGTTGGAAAACTGTTTTTT.

The chain has TRBV14 and TRBJ2-3; 11 nucleotides agree with TRBD2. Unmatched junction bases numbered 11, after V lost 4 bases and J lost 2 bases. Germline V gives CDR1 SGHDN, CDR2 FVKESK. The CDR3 covers 18 residues. The CDR3 bases are TGTGCCAGCAGCCCCAATCTAGCGGGAGGCCTCTTCACAGATACGCAGTATTTT. Protein: CASSPNLAGGLFTDTQYF.

The CDR3 sequence is CASSSGPSGTQYF. The CDR3 coding sequence is TGCGCCAGCAGCTCCGGACCTTCAGGGACCCAGTACTTC. The chain joins TRBV23-1 to TRBJ2-5; D gene uncertain. TRBV23-1 is designated an ORF whose function remains uncertain. The CDR3 extends over 13 amino acids. The V gene lost 6 bases and the J gene lost 7 bases, with 15 bases spanning the gap.

This chain joins TRBV19 and TRBJ1-5, with no clear D. The CDR3 spans 16 residues. Germline V CDR1 and CDR2: LNHDA, SQIVND (reference sequence). The V gene lost 5 bases and the J gene lost 0 bases, with 14 bases spanning the gap. CDR3 region: CASSSTRQDSNQPQHF. The CDR3 DNA follows: TGTGCCAGTAGTTCAACCAGACAAGATAGCAATCAGCCCCAGCATTTT.

V usage is TRBV11-3 and J usage is TRBJ1-5, with 9 positions matching TRBD1. The CDR3 contains 16 residues. Germline V gene sequence: CDR1 SGHNT, CDR2 YENEEA. V lost 2 bases to trimming and J lost 4 bases; unmatched junction nucleotides: 6. The CDR3, as DNA: TGTGCCAGCAGCTTAATGGACAGGGGAGGGAATCAGCCCCAGCATTTT. Its translation is CASSLMDRGGNQPQHF. Looking up the rest from reference TRBV11-3 and TRBJ1-5 gives the full variable domain: EAGVVQSPRYKIIEKKQPVAFWCNPISGHNTLYWYLQNLGQGPELLIRYENEEAVDDSQLPKDRFSAERLKGVDSTLKIQPAELGDSAVYLCASSLMDRGGNQPQHFGDGTRLSIL.

This chain links TRBV22-1 with TRBJ2-2. TRBV22-1 is reported as a pseudogene. CDR3 length: 15 amino acids. The CDR3 nucleotides are TGTGCCAGCAGTCCCAATGGTGTCAACACCGGGGAGCTGTTTTTT. Encoded protein: CASSPNGVNTGELFF.

The chain combines TRBV10-1 with TRBJ2-3, with 9 bases lining up with TRBD1. CDR1 is WNHNN and CDR2 is SYGVQD in the germline V gene (reference sequence). The CDR3 runs 15 residues. The ends lost 2 bases at V and 2 bases at J; junction bases unmatched: 2. The CDR3 nucleotides are TGCGCCAGCAGTGAGGGGGACAGGGACACAGATACGCAGTATTTT. Its translation is CASSEGDRDTDTQYF.

V and J are TRBV25-1 and TRBJ2-3; D is unresolved. CDR1 and CDR2 from the germline V gene are MGHDK and SYGVNS. With 3 bases removed from V and 5 bases from J, the gap between germline ends came to 9 bases. The CDR3 is made up of 13 amino acids. The CDR3 nucleotides read TGTGCCAGCAGTGAGCCCAAGGGAGATACGCAGTATTTT. Translating it yields CASSEPKGDTQYF.

The genes are TRBV11-3 and TRBJ1-1; TRBD1 matches at 7 bases. The J segment lost 10 bases and the V segment lost 5 bases, leaving 13 bases of the junction unmatched. Germline V CDR1 and CDR2: SGHNT, YENEEA. CDR3 length equals 14 residues. The CDR3 reads CASSAGGSRPGAFF. The CDR3 bases are TGTGCCAGCAGCGCAGGGGGTAGCAGGCCGGGAGCTTTCTTT. Drawing the rest from reference TRBV11-3 and TRBJ1-1, the complete variable domain is EAGVVQSPRYKIIEKKQPVAFWCNPISGHNTLYWYLQNLGQGPELLIRYENEEAVDDSQLPKDRFSAERLKGVDSTLKIQPAELGDSAVYLCASSAGGSRPGAFFGQGTRLTVV.

The J gene is TRBJ2-5, the V gene TRBV11-3; 9 nucleotides line up with TRBD2. CDR3 length equals 15 residues. With 6 bases clipped from V and 1 base from J, the junction kept 6 bases outside the gene matches. Germline lookup yields CDR1 SGHNT and CDR2 YENEEA. The CDR3 DNA reads TGTGCCAGCAGTTTTCAGCGGGGGGCCCAAGAGACCCAGTACTTC. Encoded protein: CASSFQRGAQETQYF.

This clone showed up just a few times. The genes are TRBV11-3 and TRBJ2-1; TRBD2 matches 11 bases. Trimming at V came to 4 bases and at J to 5 bases, leaving 10 bases not matched to a gene. Germline-derived CDR1 and CDR2 are SGHNT and YENEEA. The CDR3 totals 17 residues. CDR3 loop: CASSSQTSGARDNEQFF. CDR3 coding DNA: TGTGCCAGCAGCTCGCAGACTAGCGGGGCACGAGACAATGAGCAGTTCTTC. Full variable domain (outside the CDR3, taken from reference TRBV11-3 and TRBJ2-1): EAGVVQSPRYKIIEKKQPVAFWCNPISGHNTLYWYLQNLGQGPELLIRYENEEAVDDSQLPKDRFSAERLKGVDSTLKIQPAELGDSAVYLCASSSQTSGARDNEQFFGPGTRLTVL.

The rearrangement joins TRBV11-3 to TRBJ2-7; TRBD1 matches at 10 bases. The CDR3 runs 14 residues. Germline CDR1 reads SGHNT; CDR2 reads YENEEA. The junction had 6 bases not matched to a gene; V was cut back by 5 bases and J by 5 bases. CDR3 region: CASSRDRGDHEQYF. The CDR3 bases are TGTGCCAGCAGCCGGGACAGGGGTGATCACGAGCAGTACTTC. Together with reference TRBV11-3 and TRBJ2-7, the CDR3 gives the full variable domain: EAGVVQSPRYKIIEKKQPVAFWCNPISGHNTLYWYLQNLGQGPELLIRYENEEAVDDSQLPKDRFSAERLKGVDSTLKIQPAELGDSAVYLCASSRDRGDHEQYFGPGTRLTVT.

The genes are TRBV11-3 and TRBJ2-7; weak D call: TRBD1 (6 bases). This CDR3 comprises 14 residues. Germline lookup yields CDR1 SGHNT and CDR2 YENEEA. V gave up 2 bases and J gave up 1 base, with 9 bases separating them. The CDR3 here is CASSLKGDSYEQYF. As DNA, the CDR3 is TGTGCCAGCAGCTTAAAGGGGGATTCCTACGAGCAGTACTTC.

This clone appeared a single time. The rearrangement links TRBV6-4 to TRBJ2-3; D unclear. Trimming left V 7 bases short and J 9 bases short, with 20 bases between. This CDR3 comprises 14 residues. The germline V gene has CDR1 MRHNA and CDR2 SNTAGT. The CDR3 DNA follows: TGTGCCAGCAAGGTTACCTTTTCGGCGGACACGCAGTATTTT. Translating it yields CASKVTFSADTQYF.

The genes are TRBV5-1 and TRBJ1-2; 9 nucleotides agree with TRBD1. The CDR3 consists of 14 residues. CDR1 and CDR2 from the germline V gene are SGHRS and YFSETQ. Trimming cost V 4 bases and J 6 bases; bases outside gene matches: 7. The CDR3 reads CASSLNTGGDGYTF. The CDR3, as DNA: TGCGCCAGCAGCCTCAACACAGGGGGCGATGGCTACACCTTC.

V is TRBV6-8 and J is TRBJ2-7, with D unclear. This CDR3 has 13 amino acids. Germline CDR1 and CDR2: MNHGY and SAAAGT. V gave up 5 bases and J gave up 5 bases, with 13 bases separating them. DNA for the CDR3: TGTGCCAGCAGTCCCTTTCCTAGAGACGAGCAGTACTTC. Its protein product is CASSPFPRDEQYF.

In DNA, the CDR3 is TGTGCCAGCAGCTTGGTGCCGTCGGGAAATCAGCCCCAGCATTTT. Translating gives CASSLVPSGNQPQHF. This chain uses TRBV7-7 with TRBJ1-5; no reliable D call. V was clipped by 3 bases and J by 4 bases, with 13 bases between them. CDR3 length: 15 amino acids. Germline V gives CDR1 SSHAT, CDR2 FNYEAQ (reference sequence).

The genes are TRBV7-4 and TRBJ2-7, with a tentative D call TRBD2 (5 bases). Germline CDR1 reads SGHVT; CDR2 reads SQSDAQ. The CDR3 is made up of 13 amino acids. Trimming took off 2 bases at V and 4 bases at J, with 9 bases between the two ends. CDR3 amino acids: CASSLFSAYEQYF. The CDR3 DNA reads TGTGCCAGCAGCTTATTTAGCGCTTACGAGCAGTACTTC.

The rearrangement links TRBV11-3 to TRBJ2-7; TRBD2 agrees at 9 bases. This CDR3 spans 15 amino acids. CDR1 is SGHNT and CDR2 is YENEEA in the germline V gene. V gave up 4 bases and J gave up 3 bases; unmatched junction bases: 7. Here the CDR3 DNA reads TGTGCCAGCAGCTCCTCGACTAGCGGAATCTACGAGCAGTACTTC. Protein sequence: CASSSSTSGIYEQYF. The full variable domain, its missing parts supplied by reference TRBV11-3 and TRBJ2-7, is EAGVVQSPRYKIIEKKQPVAFWCNPISGHNTLYWYLQNLGQGPELLIRYENEEAVDDSQLPKDRFSAERLKGVDSTLKIQPAELGDSAVYLCASSSSTSGIYEQYFGPGTRLTVT.